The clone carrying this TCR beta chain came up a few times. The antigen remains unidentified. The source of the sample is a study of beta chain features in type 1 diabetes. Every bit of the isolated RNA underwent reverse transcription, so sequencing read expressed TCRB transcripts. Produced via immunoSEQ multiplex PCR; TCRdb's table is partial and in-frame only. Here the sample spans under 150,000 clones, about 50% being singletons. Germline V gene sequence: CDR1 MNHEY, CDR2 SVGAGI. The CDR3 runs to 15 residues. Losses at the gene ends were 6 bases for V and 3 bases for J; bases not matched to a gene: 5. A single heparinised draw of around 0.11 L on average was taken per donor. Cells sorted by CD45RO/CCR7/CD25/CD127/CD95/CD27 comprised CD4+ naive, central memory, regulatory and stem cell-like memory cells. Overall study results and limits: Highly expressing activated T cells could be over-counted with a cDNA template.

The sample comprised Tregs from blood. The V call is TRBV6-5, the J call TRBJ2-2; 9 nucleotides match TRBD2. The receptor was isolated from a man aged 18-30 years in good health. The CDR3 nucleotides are TGTGCCAGCAGCAAGCTAGCGGGGTACACCGGGGAGCTGTTTTTT. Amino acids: CASSKLAGYTGELFF.